These 13 T cell receptor beta chains were sequenced from one sample in a study of cytomegalovirus exposure and HLA in healthy donors. Primers included in the PCR were 60 Vbeta and 13 Jbeta primers. Data came from immunoSEQ multiplex PCR; TCRdb stores just in-frame clones and leaves some out. The sample has 150,000 to 200,000 clones; about three quarters are singletons. The specimen was PBMCs. These TCRs come from a man between 18 and 29 years old in good health and CMV-seropositive.

This chain uses TRBV5-1 with TRBJ2-3, with 12 bases fitting TRBD2. The CDR3 spans 18 residues. With 0 bases clipped from V and 1 base from J, the junction kept 6 bases outside the gene matches. Germline CDR1 is SGHRS and CDR2 is YFSETQ. The CDR3 DNA sequence: TGCGCCAGCAGCTTGGCGGCTAGCGGGAGGGCCGGCACAGATACGCAGTATTTT. Translated: CASSLAASGRAGTDTQYF.

CDR3: CASSRLAGGPETQYF. CDR3 DNA sequence: TGTGCCAGCAGCCGCTTAGCGGGAGGGCCTGAGACCCAGTACTTC. The rearrangement links TRBV6-5 to TRBJ2-5, with 11 bases lining up with TRBD2. The CDR3 covers 15 residues. From germline, CDR1 is MNHEY and CDR2 SVGAGI. V was pared by 6 bases and J by 5 bases, with 8 bases of the junction left unmatched.

V is TRBV6-1 and J is TRBJ1-1; D may be TRBD1 (5 bases). The germline V gene has CDR1 MNHNS and CDR2 SASEGT. There are 14 residues in the CDR3. Trimming removed 3 bases from V and 0 bases from J, with 8 bases in between. The CDR3 spells CASSEIGVNTEAFF. The CDR3 DNA follows: TGTGCCAGCAGTGAGATAGGGGTGAACACTGAAGCTTTCTTT.

There are a few counts of this clone. Here the CDR3 DNA reads TGTGCCAGCAGCTTAGGGCGCCTAGCCGAGCAGTTCTTC. This encodes CASSLGRLAEQFF. V gene TRBV7-9 combines with J gene TRBJ2-1; a weak D match, TRBD2 (5 bases). The germline CDR1 and CDR2 sequences are SEHNR and FQNEAQ (reference sequence). This CDR3 is 13 amino acids long. V lost 1 base to trimming and J lost 10 bases, with 11 bases between them.

This clone came up a few times. The rearrangement uses TRBV19 and TRBJ1-2; D is possibly TRBD1 (5 bases). Germline values: CDR1 LNHDA, CDR2 SQIVND (reference sequence). Deletions cut 3 bases from V and 7 bases from J, with 15 bases between. The CDR3 is 14 amino acids. CDR3 nucleotides: TGTGCCAGTAGTATCGGGGGAAACGAGGTTGGCTACACCTTC. Translated: CASSIGGNEVGYTF.

This chain uses TRBV7-3 with TRBJ1-6; D is ambiguous. The CDR3 has 13 residues. Germline CDR1 SGHTA, CDR2 FQGTGA. V lost 1 base to trimming and J lost 9 bases, with 7 bases between them. The CDR3 region has the DNA TGTGCCAGCAGCTTAATGGAGGGTTCACCCCTCCACTTT. This translates into CASSLMEGSPLHF.

This chain connects TRBV5-6 to TRBJ2-7, with D maybe TRBD1 (5 bases). CDR3 length equals 14 residues. Germline-derived CDR1 and CDR2 are SGHDT and YYEEEE. Trimming left V 4 bases short and J 7 bases short, with 18 bases between. The CDR3 sequence: CASSNRIARTEQYV. CDR3 bases: TGTGCCAGCAGCAATAGAATCGCACGGACAGAGCAGTACGTC.

This sequence joins TRBV9 and TRBJ1-6; D not resolved. Germline-derived CDR1 and CDR2 are SGDLS and YYNGEE. The CDR3 covers 14 residues. V lost 0 bases and J 14 bases, leaving 15 bases between the germline ends. The CDR3 coding sequence is TGTGCCAGCAGCGTAGACGGCGGGCAATTGGCCCTCCACTTT. Translating it yields CASSVDGGQLALHF.

V gene TRBV29-1 combines with J gene TRBJ1-2; TRBD1 might be the D (5 bases). Trimming pared 4 bases from V and 4 bases from J, leaving 13 bases between. The CDR3 extends over 13 amino acids. The germline gives CDR1 SQVTM, CDR2 ANQGSEA. CDR3 sequence reads: CSVGGRSTYGYTF. The CDR3 nucleotides read TGCAGCGTTGGGGGGAGGTCCACCTATGGCTACACCTTC. Together with reference TRBV29-1 and TRBJ1-2, the CDR3 gives the full variable domain: SAVISQKPSRDICQRGTSLTIQCQVDSQVTMMFWYRQQPGQSLTLIATANQGSEATYESGFVIDKFPISRPNLTFSTLTVSNMSPEDSSIYLCSVGGRSTYGYTFGSGTRLTVV.

The chain recombines TRBV2 with TRBJ1-5, with 9 bases that match TRBD1. CDR3 length: 15 amino acids. CDR1 is SNHLY, CDR2 FYNNEI, per germline. Trimming at V came to 6 bases and at J to 4 bases, leaving 7 bases not matched to a gene. The CDR3 DNA sequence: TGTGCCAGCAGGGGACAGGGATTAGAGAATCAGCCCCAGCATTTT. It encodes CASRGQGLENQPQHF.

The chain combines TRBV19 with TRBJ2-2; D is uncertain. The length of the CDR3 is 14 residues. Germline CDR1 reads LNHDA; CDR2 reads SQIVND (reference sequence). V was clipped by 5 bases and J by 5 bases, with 12 bases between them. DNA for the CDR3: TGTGCCAGTAGTGCCCCCCCCCGGACCGGGGAGCTGTTTTTT. It encodes CASSAPPRTGELFF.

The CDR3 bases are TGTGCCAGCCTATCGACCGGGACAGGGTCGGATCAGCCCCAGCATTTT. As protein: CASLSTGTGSDQPQHF. The chain is built from TRBV7-9 and TRBJ1-5; 9 bases fit TRBD1. With 8 bases clipped from V and 5 bases from J, the junction kept 13 bases outside the gene matches. The CDR3 is 16 residues long. Per germline, CDR1 SEHNR and CDR2 FQNEAQ (reference sequence).

In this sample, this clone turned up a few times. This chain connects TRBV19 to TRBJ2-3; D is uncertain. Germline CDR1 and CDR2: LNHDA and SQIVND (reference sequence). The V end lost 3 bases, the J end lost 2 bases, and 6 bases lay between the germline ends. This CDR3 has 13 residues. The DNA for the CDR3 is TGTGCCAGTAGTATGAGCTCCACAGATACGCAGTATTTT. Translated: CASSMSSTDTQYF.